These 21 T cell receptor beta chains originate from one sample sequenced in a study of blood T cell repertoires in COVID-19. The method was immunoSEQ multiplex PCR; TCRdb's version includes in-frame clones alone and lacks a portion of them. Among about 190,000 clones listed, roughly nine tenths were seen once. The sequenced sample was peripheral blood. These receptors were collected from a man aged 25-40 years with acute or convalescent COVID-19.

The chain links TRBV28 to TRBJ1-5; 9 bases map to TRBD1. This CDR3 contains 14 residues. From germline, CDR1 is MDHEN and CDR2 SYDVKM. Trimming took 7 bases from V and 7 from J; bases not matched to a gene: 8. CDR3 nucleotide sequence: TGTGCCAGCATGGGACAGGGCTCCGGACAGCCCCAGCATTTT. Protein product: CASMGQGSGQPQHF.

The V gene is TRBV24-1, the J gene TRBJ2-2, with D hard to call. There are 14 residues in the CDR3. V gave up 4 bases and J gave up 4 bases, with 9 bases separating them. The germline CDR1 and CDR2 sequences are KGHDR and SFDVKD. CDR3: CATSDIGPTGELFF. DNA for the CDR3: TGTGCCACCAGTGACATTGGCCCCACCGGGGAGCTGTTTTTT.

The chain joins TRBV19 to TRBJ1-1; TRBD1 matches at 8 bases. The germline V gene has CDR1 LNHDA and CDR2 SQIVND (reference sequence). The trim removed 7 bases at V and 8 bases at J, leaving 12 bases unmatched. The CDR3 length is 14 residues. This CDR3 is CASIKKQGGAEAFF. The CDR3, as DNA: TGTGCCAGTATCAAGAAACAGGGGGGGGCGGAAGCTTTCTTT.

This clone was observed once. This chain uses TRBV27 with TRBJ2-7, with D tentatively TRBD2 (5 bases). This CDR3 has 13 amino acids. Germline V CDR1 and CDR2: MNHEY, SMNVEV (reference sequence). Trimming took off 3 bases at V and 4 bases at J, with 10 bases between the two ends. CDR3 DNA: TGTGCCAGCAGTTTGACTACGAAATACGAGCAGTACTTC. Translated: CASSLTTKYEQYF.

Note on this clone: Germline and junction disagree at one end, which may indicate a read error. This sequence joins TRBV6-4 and TRBJ2-3; tentatively, D is TRBD2 (5 bases). In germline, CDR1 is MRHNA, CDR2 SNTAGT. The CDR3 is 18 amino acids. This chain's CDR3 is CASSPTRFEGRYTHTQYF. CDR3 DNA: TGTGCCAGCAGCCCAACCCGATTTGAGGGCAGGTACACACATACGCAGTATTTT.

This clone showed up just once. The CDR3 DNA sequence: TGTGCCAGCAGAAAAGACAGGGGAAAGGGGAATGAGCAGTTCTTC. Protein product: CASRKDRGKGNEQFF. The chain couples TRBV11-2 to TRBJ2-1; 8 bases fit TRBD1. The CDR3 spans 15 residues. After removal of 6 bases from V and 7 bases from J, the junction contained 11 bases not matched to a gene. Looked up from germline, CDR1 is SGHAT and CDR2 is FQNNGV.

J is TRBJ1-2 and V is TRBV4-1, with D maybe TRBD1 (5 bases). There are 13 residues in the CDR3. Deletions cut 1 base from V and 7 bases from J, with 10 bases between. Germline lookup yields CDR1 MGHRA and CDR2 YSYEKL. For the CDR3, the DNA is TGCGCCAGCAGCCAAGGGCAGGGATTTGGCTACACCTTC. Encoded protein: CASSQGQGFGYTF.

A single count supports this clone. V gene TRBV7-3 combines with J gene TRBJ2-1, with 10 bases fitting TRBD2. Germline-derived CDR1 and CDR2 are SGHTA and FQGTGA. J was trimmed by 7 bases and V by 1 base; bases with no gene match: 10. The CDR3 sequence is 17 residues long. Here the CDR3 reads CASSLRASGSVQNEQFF. The CDR3 DNA sequence: TGTGCCAGCAGCTTAAGGGCTAGCGGGAGTGTTCAGAATGAGCAGTTCTTC.

This clone was picked up one time. The chain employs TRBV27 and TRBJ1-1; D ambiguous. The CDR3 has 16 amino acids. Per germline, CDR1 MNHEY and CDR2 SMNVEV (reference sequence). The V and J ends lost 6 bases and 0 bases respectively, with 17 bases between them. CDR3: CASRLSARPVNTEAFF. The CDR3 coding sequence is TGTGCCAGCAGACTATCGGCTAGGCCCGTGAACACTGAAGCTTTCTTT.

This clone was counted once. V is TRBV11-1 and J is TRBJ2-1; 10 bases line up with TRBD1. V lost 4 bases to trimming and J lost 6 bases; unmatched junction nucleotides: 0. The V gene's germline CDR1 is SGHAT and CDR2 FQDESV (reference sequence). The CDR3 is 13 residues long. In nucleotides, the CDR3 is TGTGCCAGCAGCTGGGACAGGGGCAATGAGCAGTTCTTC. Encoded protein: CASSWDRGNEQFF.

The chain uses TRBV6-5 and TRBJ2-5; 7 nucleotides line up with TRBD2. The V segment lost 6 bases and the J segment 1 base; nucleotides outside the gene matches: 8. From germline, CDR1 is MNHEY and CDR2 SVGAGI. This CDR3 is built from 15 residues. This CDR3 reads CASRGLAERQETQYF. The CDR3 bases are TGTGCCAGCAGGGGGCTAGCGGAACGCCAAGAGACCCAGTACTTC.

This clone was counted once. This CDR3 is CASGSTGGGTDTQYF. As DNA, the CDR3 is TGTGCTAGTGGCTCCACCGGGGGTGGCACAGATACGCAGTATTTT. The chain couples TRBV12-5 to TRBJ2-3; tentatively, D is TRBD2 (6 bases). Looked up from germline, CDR1 is LGHNT and CDR2 is FRNRAP. V was cut by 6 bases and J by 1 base, with 14 bases left in between. This CDR3 spans 15 amino acids.

The chain combines TRBV5-4 with TRBJ1-2; D is possibly TRBD1 (5 bases). This CDR3 comprises 18 residues. The ends were cut back, 4 bases at V and 6 bases at J, with 28 bases in the middle. CDR1 and CDR2 (germline): SGHNT, YYREEE (reference sequence). Here the CDR3 reads CASSRGPTPTQGSDGYTF. The CDR3 DNA is TGTGCCAGCAGCCGAGGACCTACACCAACCCAGGGCAGTGATGGCTACACCTTC.

The CDR3 protein is CASSGTRGVNEQFF. In nucleotides, the CDR3 is TGTGCCAGCAGCGGGACTAGAGGTGTCAATGAGCAGTTCTTC. The chain is built from TRBV6-5 and TRBJ2-1; TRBD2 matches 8 bases. CDR3 size: 14 residues. From germline, CDR1 is MNHEY and CDR2 SVGAGI. V lost 6 bases, J lost 6 bases, and 7 bases stayed unmatched.

The chain has TRBV27 and TRBJ1-1, with 8 bases matching TRBD1. Germline CDR1 and CDR2: MNHEY and SMNVEV (reference sequence). The CDR3 loop spans 14 amino acids. V was clipped by 5 bases and J by 2 bases; unmatched bases: 4. DNA for the CDR3: TGTGCCAGCAGTAGGCAGGGGGCTAACACTGAAGCTTTCTTT. Translation: CASSRQGANTEAFF.

V gene TRBV20-1 combines with J gene TRBJ2-3, with TRBD2 identical over 8 bases. This CDR3 region has 16 residues. Losses at the gene ends were 3 bases for V and 2 bases for J; bases not matched to a gene: 10. CDR1 and CDR2 (germline): DFQATT, SNEGSKA (reference sequence). The CDR3 region has the DNA TGCAGTGCTAGTCCTAAGGTAGCGGGGTCCACAGATACGCAGTATTTT. Protein product: CSASPKVAGSTDTQYF.

V is TRBV6-2 or TRBV6-3 and J is TRBJ1-5, with 9 positions matching TRBD1. Germline V gives CDR1 MNHEY, CDR2 SVGEGT. V trimming: 2 bases; J trimming: 0 bases; junction bases outside the gene matches: 2. This CDR3 region has 16 residues. The CDR3 reads CASSYMGQGSNQPQHF. The CDR3 DNA reads TGTGCCAGCAGTTACATGGGACAGGGTAGCAATCAGCCCCAGCATTTT.

V is TRBV28 and J is TRBJ1-2; D remains unclear. With 3 bases removed from V and 4 bases from J, the gap between germline ends came to 15 bases. The CDR3 totals 15 residues. Germline loops: CDR1 MDHEN, CDR2 SYDVKM. CDR3 sequence (DNA): TGTGCCAGCAGTTTCGTTCAGCCAAGCGGCTATGGCTACACCTTC. Encoded protein: CASSFVQPSGYGYTF.

This chain links TRBV28 with TRBJ2-3, with 9 bases aligning to TRBD2. The CDR3 has 14 residues. Unmatched junction bases numbered 7, after V lost 8 bases and J lost 4 bases. CDR1 and CDR2 (germline): MDHEN, SYDVKM. CDR3 sequence reads: CASVSGSTADTQYF. The CDR3 DNA is TGTGCCAGCGTTAGCGGGAGCACCGCAGATACGCAGTATTTT.

CDR3 in DNA: TGTGCCAGCAGCTATAGCGGGATGAGCACAGATACGCAGTATTTT. This encodes CASSYSGMSTDTQYF. The J gene is TRBJ2-3, the V gene TRBV7-8; 8 bases agree with TRBD2. The CDR3 extends over 15 amino acids. Trimming cost V 4 bases and J 0 bases; bases outside gene matches: 3. The germline V gene encodes CDR1 SGHVS and CDR2 FQNEAQ.

The V call is TRBV3-1 (or the pseudogene TRBV3-2), the J call TRBJ2-3; 10 bases line up with TRBD2. The CDR3 contains 15 residues. Germline V gene lookup returns CDR1 LGHDT and CDR2 YNNKEL (reference sequence). J gave up 5 bases and V 3 bases, and 5 bases lay outside the gene matches. The CDR3, as DNA: TGTGCCAGCAGCCATGAAGCGGGGGGGCAAGATACGCAGTATTTT. It yields the protein CASSHEAGGQDTQYF.